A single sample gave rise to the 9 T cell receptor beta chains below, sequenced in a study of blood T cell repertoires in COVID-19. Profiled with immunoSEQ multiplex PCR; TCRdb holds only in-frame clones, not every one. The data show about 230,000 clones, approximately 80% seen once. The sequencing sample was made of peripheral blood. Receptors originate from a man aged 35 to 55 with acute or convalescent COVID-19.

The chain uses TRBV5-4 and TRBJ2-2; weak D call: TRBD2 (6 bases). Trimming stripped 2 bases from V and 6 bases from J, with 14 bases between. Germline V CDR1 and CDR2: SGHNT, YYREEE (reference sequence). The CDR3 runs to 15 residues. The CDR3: CASSFQRASPGELFF. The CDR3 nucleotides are TGTGCCAGCAGCTTTCAGCGGGCGTCCCCCGGGGAGCTGTTTTTT.

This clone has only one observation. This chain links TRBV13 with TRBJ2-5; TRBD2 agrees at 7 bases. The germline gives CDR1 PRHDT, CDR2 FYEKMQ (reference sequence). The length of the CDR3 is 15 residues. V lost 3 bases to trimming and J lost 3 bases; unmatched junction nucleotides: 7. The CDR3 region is CASSFSPLAKETQYF. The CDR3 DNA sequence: TGTGCCAGCAGCTTCTCCCCACTAGCGAAAGAGACCCAGTACTTC.

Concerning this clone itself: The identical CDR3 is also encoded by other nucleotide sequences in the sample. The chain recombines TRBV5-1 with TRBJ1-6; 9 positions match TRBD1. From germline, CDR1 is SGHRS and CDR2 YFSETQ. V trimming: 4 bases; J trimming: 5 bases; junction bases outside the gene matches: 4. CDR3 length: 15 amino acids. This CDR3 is CASSRWTGDNSPLHF. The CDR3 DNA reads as TGCGCCAGCAGCCGATGGACAGGGGATAATTCACCCCTCCACTTT.

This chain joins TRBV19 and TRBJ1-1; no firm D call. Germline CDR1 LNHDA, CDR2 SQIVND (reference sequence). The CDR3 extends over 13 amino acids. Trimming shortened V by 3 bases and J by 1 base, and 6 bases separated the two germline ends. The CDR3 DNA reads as TGTGCCAGTAGTATGGGCAGGAACACTGAAGCTTTCTTT. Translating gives CASSMGRNTEAFF.

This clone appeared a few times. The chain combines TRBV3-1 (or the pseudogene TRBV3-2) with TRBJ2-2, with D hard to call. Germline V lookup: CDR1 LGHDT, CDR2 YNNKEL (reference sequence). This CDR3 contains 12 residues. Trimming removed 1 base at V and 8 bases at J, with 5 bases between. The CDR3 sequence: CASSQGRGELFF. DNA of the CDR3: TGTGCCAGCAGCCAAGGGCGGGGGGAGCTGTTTTTT.

The CDR3 loop reads CASSPPTSGFYEQYF. The CDR3 DNA follows: TGTGCCAGCTCACCACCGACTAGCGGATTCTACGAGCAGTACTTC. The J gene is TRBJ2-7, the V gene TRBV18; 9 positions match TRBD2. Germline lookup yields CDR1 KGHSH and CDR2 LQKENI. The CDR3 spans 15 residues. Losses at the gene ends were 0 bases for V and 3 bases for J; bases not matched to a gene: 3.

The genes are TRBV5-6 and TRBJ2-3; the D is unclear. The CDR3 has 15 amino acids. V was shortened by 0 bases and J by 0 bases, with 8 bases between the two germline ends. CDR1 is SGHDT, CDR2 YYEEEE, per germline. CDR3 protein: CASSLGFRSTDTQYF. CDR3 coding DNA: TGTGCCAGCAGCTTGGGGTTTAGAAGCACAGATACGCAGTATTTT.

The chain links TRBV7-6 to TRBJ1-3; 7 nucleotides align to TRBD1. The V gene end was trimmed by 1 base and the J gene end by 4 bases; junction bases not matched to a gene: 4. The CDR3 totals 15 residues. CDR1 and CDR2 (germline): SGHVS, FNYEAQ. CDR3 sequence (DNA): TGTGCCAGCAGCTTAGGACAGGGTAGCGGAAACACCATATATTTT. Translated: CASSLGQGSGNTIYF.

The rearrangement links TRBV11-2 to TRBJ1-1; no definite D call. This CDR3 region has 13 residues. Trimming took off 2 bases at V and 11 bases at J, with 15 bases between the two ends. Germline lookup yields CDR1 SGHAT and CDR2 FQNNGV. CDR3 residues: CASSLTSGGHAFF. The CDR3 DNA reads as TGTGCCAGCAGCTTAACGTCGGGAGGGCACGCTTTCTTT.